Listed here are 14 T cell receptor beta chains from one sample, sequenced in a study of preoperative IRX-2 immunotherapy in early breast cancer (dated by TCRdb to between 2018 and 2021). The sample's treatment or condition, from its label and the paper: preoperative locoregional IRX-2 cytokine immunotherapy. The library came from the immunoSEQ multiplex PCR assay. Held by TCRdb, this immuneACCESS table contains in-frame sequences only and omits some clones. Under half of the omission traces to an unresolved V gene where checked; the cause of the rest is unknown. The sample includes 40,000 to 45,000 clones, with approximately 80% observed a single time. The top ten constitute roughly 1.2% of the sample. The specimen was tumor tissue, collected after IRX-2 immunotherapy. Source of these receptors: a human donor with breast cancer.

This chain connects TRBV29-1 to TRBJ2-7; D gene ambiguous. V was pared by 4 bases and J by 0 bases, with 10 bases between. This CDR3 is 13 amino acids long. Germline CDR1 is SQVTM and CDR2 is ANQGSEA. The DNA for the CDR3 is TGCAGCGTTGGAATCCCGAGCTCCTACGAGCAGTACTTC. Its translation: CSVGIPSSYEQYF.

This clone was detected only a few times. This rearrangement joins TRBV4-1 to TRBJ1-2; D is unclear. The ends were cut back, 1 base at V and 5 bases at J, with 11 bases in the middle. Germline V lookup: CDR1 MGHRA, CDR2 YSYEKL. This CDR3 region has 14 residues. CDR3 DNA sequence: TGCGCCAGCAGCCAAGGCCCCGTCCATTATGGCTACACCTTC. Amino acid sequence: CASSQGPVHYGYTF.

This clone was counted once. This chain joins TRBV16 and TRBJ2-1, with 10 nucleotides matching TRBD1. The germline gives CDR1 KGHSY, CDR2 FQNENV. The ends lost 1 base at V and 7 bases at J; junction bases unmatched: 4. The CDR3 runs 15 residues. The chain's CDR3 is CASSQYWTGGNEQFF. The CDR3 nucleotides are TGTGCCAGCAGCCAATATTGGACAGGGGGAAATGAGCAGTTCTTC. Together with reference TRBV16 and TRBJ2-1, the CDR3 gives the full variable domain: GEEVAQTPKHLVRGEGQKAKLYCAPIKGHSYVFWYQQVLKNEFKFLISFQNENVFDETGMPKERFSAKCLPNSPCSLEIQATKLEDSAVYFCASSQYWTGGNEQFFGPGTRLTVL.

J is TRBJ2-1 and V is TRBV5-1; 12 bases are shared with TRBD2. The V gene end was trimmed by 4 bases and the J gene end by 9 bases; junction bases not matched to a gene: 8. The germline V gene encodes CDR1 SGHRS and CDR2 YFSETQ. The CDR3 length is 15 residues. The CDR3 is CASSPRTSGEAEQFF. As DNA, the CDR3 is TGCGCCAGCAGCCCCCGGACTAGCGGGGAAGCTGAGCAGTTCTTC.

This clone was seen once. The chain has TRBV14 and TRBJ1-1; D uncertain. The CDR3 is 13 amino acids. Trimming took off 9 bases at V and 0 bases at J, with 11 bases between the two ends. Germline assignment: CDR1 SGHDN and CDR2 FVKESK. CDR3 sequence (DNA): TGTGCCAGTCAAGGGAACTTGAACACTGAAGCTTTCTTT. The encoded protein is CASQGNLNTEAFF.

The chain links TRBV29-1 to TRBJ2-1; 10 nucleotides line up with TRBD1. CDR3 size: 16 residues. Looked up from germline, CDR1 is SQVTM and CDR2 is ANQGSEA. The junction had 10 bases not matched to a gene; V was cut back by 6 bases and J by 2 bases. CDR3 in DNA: TGCAGCGTGACAAAGCCGGGACAGGGGACCTACAATGAGCAGTTCTTC. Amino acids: CSVTKPGQGTYNEQFF.

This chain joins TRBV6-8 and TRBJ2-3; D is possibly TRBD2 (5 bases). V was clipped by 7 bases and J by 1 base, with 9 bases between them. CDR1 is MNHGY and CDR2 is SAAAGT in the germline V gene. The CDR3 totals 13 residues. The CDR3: CASTHGGTDTQYF. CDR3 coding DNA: TGTGCCAGCACACACGGGGGCACAGATACGCAGTATTTT.

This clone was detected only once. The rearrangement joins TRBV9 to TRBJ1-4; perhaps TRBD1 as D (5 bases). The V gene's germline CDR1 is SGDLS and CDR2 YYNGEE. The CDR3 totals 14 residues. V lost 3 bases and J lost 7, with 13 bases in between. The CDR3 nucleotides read TGTGCCAGCAGCGCCCCAGGGAGCAGTGAAAAACTGTTTTTT. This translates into CASSAPGSSEKLFF.

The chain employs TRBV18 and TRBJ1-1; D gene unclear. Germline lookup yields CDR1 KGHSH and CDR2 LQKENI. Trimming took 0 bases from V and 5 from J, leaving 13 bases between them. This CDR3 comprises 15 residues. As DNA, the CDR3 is TGTGCCAGCTCACCACCGGTCGGGGTCTGGACTGAAGCTTTCTTT. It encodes CASSPPVGVWTEAFF.

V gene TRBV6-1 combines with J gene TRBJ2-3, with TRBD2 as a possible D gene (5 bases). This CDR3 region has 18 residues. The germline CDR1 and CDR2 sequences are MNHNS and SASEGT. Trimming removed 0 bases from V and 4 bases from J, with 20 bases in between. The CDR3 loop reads CASSEAVLEWGESDTQYF. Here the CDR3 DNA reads TGTGCCAGCAGTGAAGCGGTTTTGGAGTGGGGAGAATCAGATACGCAGTATTTT.

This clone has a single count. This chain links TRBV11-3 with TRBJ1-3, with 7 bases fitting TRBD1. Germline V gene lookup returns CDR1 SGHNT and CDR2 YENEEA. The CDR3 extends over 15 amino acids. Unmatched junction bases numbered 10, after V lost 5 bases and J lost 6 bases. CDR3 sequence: CASSGEGTAQNTIYF. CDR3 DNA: TGTGCCAGCAGCGGGGAAGGGACAGCCCAAAACACCATATATTTT.

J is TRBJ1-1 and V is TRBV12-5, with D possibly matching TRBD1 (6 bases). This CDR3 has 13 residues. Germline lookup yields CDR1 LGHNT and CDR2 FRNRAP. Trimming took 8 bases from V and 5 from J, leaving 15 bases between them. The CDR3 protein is CASRPGQGTEAFF. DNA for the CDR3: TGTGCTAGTAGACCAGGCCAGGGGACTGAAGCTTTCTTT.

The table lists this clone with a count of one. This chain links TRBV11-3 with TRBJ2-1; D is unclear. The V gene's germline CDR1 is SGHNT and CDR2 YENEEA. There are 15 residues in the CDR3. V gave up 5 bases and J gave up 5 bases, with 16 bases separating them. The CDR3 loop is CASSPPGWADNEQFF. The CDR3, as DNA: TGTGCCAGCAGCCCTCCGGGCTGGGCGGACAATGAGCAGTTCTTC.

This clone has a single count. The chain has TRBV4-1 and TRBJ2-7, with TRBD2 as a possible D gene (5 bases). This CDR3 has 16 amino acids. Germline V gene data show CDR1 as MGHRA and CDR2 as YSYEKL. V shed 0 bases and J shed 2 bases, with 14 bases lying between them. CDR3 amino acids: CASSQDRLAATYEQYF. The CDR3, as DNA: TGCGCCAGCAGCCAAGATCGTCTAGCCGCTACCTACGAGCAGTACTTC.